This T cell receptor beta chain was retrieved from a study of cytomegalovirus exposure and HLA in healthy donors. In the study overall: Some 85 million unique TCRs, all from HLA-typed donors, were included in an early release of the data. Study-level points and caveats: TCR beta chains numbering approximately 150 were designated cytomegalovirus-associated.

Researchers ran the PCR with 60 Vbeta and 13 Jbeta primers. Generated by immunoSEQ multiplex PCR, the TCRdb table keeps only in-frame clones and is missing some. Here the sample spans some 200,000 clones, approximately 90% being singletons. Donors in the study were healthy people who gave bone marrow. V dropped 7 bases and J dropped 8; count of bases not matched to a gene: 12. The CDR3 is 15 amino acids. Germline CDR1 reads LNHDA; CDR2 reads SQIVND (reference sequence). Concerning this clone: The antigen remains undetermined.

This clonotype originated in a woman aged 18-29 years in good health and CMV-seronegative. The gene calls are TRBV19 and TRBJ2-2, with 8 bases aligning to TRBD1. Material for sequencing was PBMCs. The CDR3, as DNA: TGTGCCAGTAAAAGTGGGACAGGTTTTTCTGGGGAGCTGTTTTTT. Amino acid sequence: CASKSGTGFSGELFF.